Presented here are 4 T cell receptor beta chains from one specimen sequenced in a study of T cells in Graves' hyperthyroidism and ophthalmopathy. TCR beta CDR3 sequences were amplified from RNA transcripts. The study used the HTBI primer set for a first-round RT-PCR of the TCR CDR3. TCRdb fed the multiplex PCR reads into MiXCR, producing one record per CDR3 protein. This sample carries about 580,000 distinct CDR3 sequences, just over 45% of them seen once, and the ten largest clones take about 7.8%. The sample taken for sequencing was peripheral blood or thyroid tissue (not recorded which). These receptors were collected from a woman younger than 30 with Graves' hyperthyroidism.

This clonotype was seen a single time. This chain uses TRBV10-3 with TRBJ2-2; D could derive from TRBD1 or TRBD2 (5 bases each). With 5 bases removed from V and 6 bases from J, the gap between germline ends came to 16 bases. The CDR3 has 15 residues. In germline, CDR1 is ENHRY, CDR2 SYGVKD. Written as DNA, the CDR3 is TGTGCCATCAGTACCAGGGAGCGGCGACCCGGGGAGCTGTTTTTT. Translated, it gives CAISTRERRPGELFF.

This clonotype was seen at least ten times. This chain uses TRBV12-3 or TRBV12-4 with TRBJ2-7, with 10 bases identical to TRBD2. This CDR3 spans 15 amino acids. The V segment lost 6 bases and the J segment 0 bases; nucleotides outside the gene matches: 5. The CDR3 DNA is TGTGCCAGCAGCCGCACTAGCGGGATCTCCTACGAGCAGTACTTC. Its protein product is CASSRTSGISYEQYF.

The chain is built from TRBV27 and TRBJ2-7, with no clear D. With 4 bases removed from V and 3 bases from J, the gap between germline ends came to 13 bases. Germline CDR1 MNHEY, CDR2 SMNVEV (reference sequence). The length of the CDR3 is 14 residues. CDR3 loop: CASSSSLIGYEQYF. The DNA for the CDR3 is TGTGCCAGCAGTTCCAGCCTAATAGGCTACGAGCAGTACTTC.

V usage is TRBV12-3 or TRBV12-4 and J usage is TRBJ2-7; 8 bases are shared with TRBD1. Unmatched junction bases numbered 14, after V lost 10 bases and J lost 3 bases. This CDR3 region has 15 residues. The CDR3 DNA follows: TGTGCCACTTCGCGGGACAGGAGGATCGTCTACGAGCAGTACTTC. Translating gives CATSRDRRIVYEQYF.